The 17 T cell receptor beta chains presented below share a single source sample, sequenced in a study of blood T cell repertoires in COVID-19. Sequencing used immunoSEQ multiplex PCR; TCRdb keeps in-frame clones, though not all of them. The repertoire holds 90,000 to 120,000 clones, with around 80% as singletons. The sample taken for sequencing was peripheral blood. The receptors here all came from a man in his 70s with acute or convalescent COVID-19.

This clone has only a few counts. The chain is built from TRBV14 and TRBJ2-1; 7 bases are a match to TRBD1. From germline, CDR1 is SGHDN and CDR2 FVKESK. The CDR3 is 15 residues long. V lost 0 bases, J lost 8 bases, and 7 bases stayed unmatched. CDR3 DNA sequence: TGTGCCAGCAGCCAAGATCACGGACAGGTTTATGAGCAGTTCTTC. Protein sequence: CASSQDHGQVYEQFF.

The rearrangement joins TRBV7-3 to TRBJ1-1; D not certain. Trimming took off 5 bases at V and 8 bases at J, with 12 bases between the two ends. The CDR3 loop spans 12 amino acids. CDR1 is SGHTA, CDR2 FQGTGA, per germline. As DNA, the CDR3 is TGTGCCAGCAGCCTCTGGGAGAGGGAAGCTTTCTTT. It encodes CASSLWEREAFF.

The rearrangement joins TRBV15 to TRBJ1-5; D unresolved. The CDR3 has 15 residues. V dropped 1 base and J dropped 7 bases, with 14 bases sitting between them. Germline CDR1 is LNHNV and CDR2 is YYDKDF (reference sequence). CDR3: CATSRAQAHPQPQHF. CDR3 DNA: TGTGCCACCAGCAGAGCCCAGGCCCACCCCCAGCCCCAGCATTTT.

The J gene is TRBJ2-3, the V gene TRBV19; maybe TRBD2 (5 bases). There are 15 residues in the CDR3. Germline V gene sequence: CDR1 LNHDA, CDR2 SQIVND (reference sequence). Trimming took 10 bases from V and 0 from J, leaving 17 bases between them. Here the CDR3 reads CATAGTDLSTDTQYF. The CDR3 region has the DNA TGTGCCACCGCGGGTACGGACTTGAGCACAGATACGCAGTATTTT.

The gene calls are TRBV3-1 (or the pseudogene TRBV3-2) and TRBJ2-1; 11 bases are shared with TRBD2. The CDR3 is 15 residues long. Germline V lookup: CDR1 LGHDT, CDR2 YNNKEL (reference sequence). V dropped 6 bases and J dropped 5; count of bases not matched to a gene: 6. CDR3 DNA sequence: TGTGCCAGCAGTCATAGCGGGGGGGCTAACAATGAGCAGTTCTTC. Protein product: CASSHSGGANNEQFF.

The V gene is TRBV7-2, the J gene TRBJ2-3, with 12 bases identical to TRBD2. The CDR3 is 16 residues long. From germline, CDR1 is SGHTA and CDR2 FQGNSA. The ends lost 5 bases at V and 5 bases at J; junction bases unmatched: 8. CDR3 in DNA: TGTGCCAGCAGCAGAAGACTAGCGGGGGACGGAGATACGCAGTATTTT. It yields the protein CASSRRLAGDGDTQYF.

Concerning this clone: Compared with germline, one end of the junction differs, possibly owing to a read error. This sequence joins TRBV7-2 and TRBJ1-6; no firm D call. Germline CDR1 and CDR2: SGHTA and FQGNSA. This CDR3 comprises 12 residues. CDR3 coding DNA: TGTGCCAGCACCTTACAGAATTCACCCCTCCACTTT. Translation gives CASTLQNSPLHF.

The CDR3 region has the DNA TGTGCCAGCAGCCCCCAACGGACAGGGAGCCACGAGCAGTACTTC. It translates to CASSPQRTGSHEQYF. V is TRBV7-8 and J is TRBJ2-7; 8 nucleotides agree with TRBD1. V shed 5 bases and J 5 bases; nucleotides not matched to a gene: 11. Germline-derived CDR1 and CDR2 are SGHVS and FQNEAQ. CDR3 length: 15 amino acids.

The chain carries TRBV3-1 (or the pseudogene TRBV3-2) and TRBJ1-1, with unresolved D. Germline CDR1 reads LGHDT; CDR2 reads YNNKEL (reference sequence). The V end was cut by 1 base, the J end by 1 base, with 10 bases between. The CDR3 is 15 residues long. In nucleotides, the CDR3 is TGTGCCAGCAGCCAAGCCGGGTTGTCGAACACTGAAGCTTTCTTT. Its protein product is CASSQAGLSNTEAFF.

The chain carries TRBV5-1 and TRBJ2-3; the match to TRBD2 covers 10 bases. The CDR3 sequence is 15 residues long. Germline CDR1 reads SGHRS; CDR2 reads YFSETQ. The V and J ends lost 2 bases and 2 bases, in that order; junction bases with no gene match: 2. CDR3 amino acids: CASSLGTSATDTQYF. The CDR3 DNA reads TGCGCCAGCAGCTTAGGGACTAGCGCCACAGATACGCAGTATTTT.

A few counts support this clone. V usage is TRBV4-1 and J usage is TRBJ2-7; TRBD1 agrees at 12 bases. Looked up from germline, CDR1 is MGHRA and CDR2 is YSYEKL. The CDR3 is 15 residues long. V shed 2 bases and J 5 bases; nucleotides not matched to a gene: 4. This CDR3 reads CASSQPGQGAHEQYF. CDR3 bases: TGCGCCAGCAGCCAACCGGGACAGGGGGCCCACGAGCAGTACTTC.

This clone is medium-sized. In nucleotides, the CDR3 is TGTGCCAGTAGTGGCAGGGACAGTAAGCCGCTCGTTGAGCAGTTCTTC. Its protein is CASSGRDSKPLVEQFF. The rearrangement links TRBV19 to TRBJ2-1; TRBD1 agrees at 7 bases. CDR1 is LNHDA and CDR2 is SQIVND in the germline V gene (reference sequence). This CDR3 spans 16 amino acids. The J segment lost 9 bases and the V segment lost 5 bases, leaving 16 bases of the junction unmatched. The full variable domain, with the rest looked up from reference TRBV19 and TRBJ2-1, is DGGITQSPKYLFRKEGQNVTLSCEQNLNHDAMYWYRQDPGQGLRLIYYSQIVNDFQKGDIAEGYSVSREKKESFPLTVTSAQKNPTAFYLCASSGRDSKPLVEQFFGPGTRLTVL.

J is TRBJ1-2 and V is TRBV3-1 (or the pseudogene TRBV3-2); no firm D call. V was trimmed by 6 bases and J by 1 base, leaving 12 bases between them. This CDR3 contains 14 residues. The germline CDR1 and CDR2 sequences are LGHDT and YNNKEL (reference sequence). This chain's CDR3 is CASSRVPVNYGYTF. The CDR3 DNA sequence: TGTGCCAGCAGTCGGGTCCCCGTTAACTATGGCTACACCTTC.

The chain employs TRBV29-1 and TRBJ1-2; D is perhaps TRBD1 (6 bases). V lost 0 bases to trimming and J lost 4 bases, with 15 bases between them. CDR3 length equals 15 residues. Germline V CDR1 and CDR2: SQVTM, ANQGSEA. The CDR3 sequence: CSVEDQQGIGYGYTF. CDR3 coding DNA: TGCAGCGTTGAAGACCAACAGGGTATCGGCTATGGCTACACCTTC.

This chain links TRBV7-3 with TRBJ2-6; D gene unclear. This CDR3 is built from 16 residues. V lost 4 bases to trimming and J lost 3 bases, with 13 bases between them. CDR1 and CDR2 from the germline V gene are SGHTA and FQGTGA. This CDR3 reads CASSSPGVGGANVLTF. In DNA form, the CDR3 reads TGTGCCAGCAGCTCACCCGGTGTTGGTGGGGCCAACGTCCTGACTTTC.

The chain is built from TRBV27 and TRBJ1-5; D possibly corresponds to TRBD1 (6 bases). This CDR3 comprises 14 residues. CDR1 and CDR2 (germline): MNHEY, SMNVEV (reference sequence). V was pared by 6 bases and J by 0 bases, with 9 bases between. CDR3 nucleotide sequence: TGTGCCAGCAGGGGGGCATATAGCAATCAGCCCCAGCATTTT. It yields the protein CASRGAYSNQPQHF.

The V call is TRBV27, the J call TRBJ2-5; 9 nucleotides match TRBD2. The ends lost 0 bases at V and 3 bases at J; junction bases unmatched: 5. Germline V gene sequence: CDR1 MNHEY, CDR2 SMNVEV (reference sequence). This CDR3 has 16 amino acids. The CDR3 nucleotides are TGTGCCAGCAGTTTATCGCGGCGGGGGGGTGAAGAGACCCAGTACTTC. This gives the protein CASSLSRRGGEETQYF.